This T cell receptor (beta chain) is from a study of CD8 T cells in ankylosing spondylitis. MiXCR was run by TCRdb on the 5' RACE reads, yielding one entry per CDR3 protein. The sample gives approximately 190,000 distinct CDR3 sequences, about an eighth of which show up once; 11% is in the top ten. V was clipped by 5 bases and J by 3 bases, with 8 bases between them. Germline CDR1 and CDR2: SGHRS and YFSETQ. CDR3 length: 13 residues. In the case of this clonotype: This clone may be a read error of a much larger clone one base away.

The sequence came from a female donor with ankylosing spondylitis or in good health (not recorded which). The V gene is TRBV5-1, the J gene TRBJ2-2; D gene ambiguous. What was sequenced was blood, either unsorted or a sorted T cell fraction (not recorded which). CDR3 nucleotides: TGCGCCAGCAGGGTCAGAGACACCGGGGAGCTGTTTTTT. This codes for CASRVRDTGELFF.